The entry below describes one T cell receptor (beta chain). The CDR3 has 15 residues. The germline CDR1 and CDR2 sequences are SGDLS and YYNGEE. V was shortened by 4 bases and J by 2 bases, with 14 bases between the two germline ends. This specimen comes from a study of blood T cell repertoires in COVID-19. Study summary: Material from acute and convalescent COVID-19 was sourced from the United States, Italy and Spain.

Original processing methods: Scientists estimated how many nucleated cells there were by amplifying reference gene primers. Some clones are missing from TCRdb's copy, which holds only in-frame ones; the method was immunoSEQ multiplex PCR. V and J calls and clone size are copied from that table; D and trimming were computed from the DNA. The sample consists of approximately 120,000 clones, about 90% of them appearing once. Sequenced material: peripheral blood. V usage is TRBV9 and J usage is TRBJ2-3; no clear D gene. The TCR sequence derives from a man aged 50 to 60 with COVID-19, enrolled during active disease. Here the CDR3 DNA reads TGTGCCAGCAGCTCCACCGACTTTAACACAGATACGCAGTATTTT. Encoded protein: CASSSTDFNTDTQYF.